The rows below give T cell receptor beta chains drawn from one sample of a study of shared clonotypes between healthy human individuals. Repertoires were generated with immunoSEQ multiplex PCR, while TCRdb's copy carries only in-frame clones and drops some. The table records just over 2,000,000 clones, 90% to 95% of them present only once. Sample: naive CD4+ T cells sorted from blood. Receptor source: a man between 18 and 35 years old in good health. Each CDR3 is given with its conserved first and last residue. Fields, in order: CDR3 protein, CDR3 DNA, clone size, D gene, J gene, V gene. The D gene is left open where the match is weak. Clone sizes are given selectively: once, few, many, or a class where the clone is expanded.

cdr3_aa: CASSLGLVHNEQFF
cdr3_nt: TGCGCCAGCAGCCTGGGTCTGGTCCACAATGAGCAGTTCTTC
clone_size: -
d_call: -
j_call: TRBJ2-1
v_call: TRBV5-1

cdr3_aa: CASRPGTVNTEAFF
cdr3_nt: TGTGCCAGCAGGCCCGGGACGGTAAACACTGAAGCTTTCTTT
clone_size: -
d_call: -
j_call: TRBJ1-1
v_call: TRBV5-5

cdr3_aa: CASSLIRGLAGAEQYF
cdr3_nt: TGTGCCAGCAGCTTAATTCGCGGGCTAGCGGGAGCCGAGCAGTACTTC
clone_size: -
d_call: TRBD2
j_call: TRBJ2-7
v_call: TRBV11-2

cdr3_aa: CASSSRDRDRSGANVLTF
cdr3_nt: TGTGCCAGCAGCTCCAGGGACCGGGACCGCTCTGGGGCCAACGTCCTGACTTTC
clone_size: -
d_call: -
j_call: TRBJ2-6
v_call: TRBV21-1

cdr3_aa: CAISRGLAGGPSYNEQFF
cdr3_nt: TGTGCCATCAGTAGGGGACTAGCGGGGGGTCCCTCCTACAATGAGCAGTTCTTC
clone_size: once
d_call: TRBD2
j_call: TRBJ2-1
v_call: TRBV10-3

cdr3_aa: CASSVGQSHNSPLHF
cdr3_nt: TGTGCCAGCAGTGTGGGACAGAGCCATAATTCACCCCTCCACTTT
clone_size: -
d_call: TRBD1
j_call: TRBJ1-6
v_call: TRBV6-1

cdr3_aa: CASSLPSGGADTQYF
cdr3_nt: TGCGCCAGCAGCTTACCCTCAGGGGGTGCAGATACGCAGTATTTT
clone_size: -
d_call: TRBD1
j_call: TRBJ2-3
v_call: TRBV5-1

cdr3_aa: CAWSPGEKASPLHF
cdr3_nt: TGTGCCTGGAGTCCAGGGGAGAAGGCTTCACCCCTCCACTTT
clone_size: few
d_call: -
j_call: TRBJ1-6
v_call: TRBV30

cdr3_aa: CASSLDRGSQPQHF
cdr3_nt: TGTGCCAGCAGCTTAGACAGGGGAAGTCAGCCCCAGCATTTT
clone_size: once
d_call: TRBD1
j_call: TRBJ1-5
v_call: TRBV5-6

cdr3_aa: CASITQGARVTEAFF
cdr3_nt: TGTGCCAGCATCACACAGGGGGCACGGGTTACTGAAGCTTTCTTT
clone_size: -
d_call: TRBD1
j_call: TRBJ1-1
v_call: TRBV6-5

cdr3_aa: CASSGGRQAISGANVLTF
cdr3_nt: TGTGCCAGCAGCGGAGGGCGGCAGGCAATCTCTGGGGCCAACGTCCTGACTTTC
clone_size: -
d_call: -
j_call: TRBJ2-6
v_call: TRBV5-4

cdr3_aa: CASSLAFQRETQYF
cdr3_nt: TGTGCCAGCAGCTTGGCGTTCCAGAGGGAGACCCAGTACTTC
clone_size: -
d_call: -
j_call: TRBJ2-5
v_call: TRBV5-4

cdr3_aa: CASSYSSMGYEQYF
cdr3_nt: TGTGCCAGCAGTTACTCGTCCATGGGCTACGAGCAGTACTTC
clone_size: once
d_call: -
j_call: TRBJ2-7
v_call: TRBV6-6

cdr3_aa: CAIATYNEQFF
cdr3_nt: TGTGCCATCGCAACCTACAATGAGCAGTTCTTC
clone_size: -
d_call: -
j_call: TRBJ2-1
v_call: TRBV10-3

cdr3_aa: CAWNRQGYGYTF
cdr3_nt: TGTGCCTGGAATCGACAGGGCTATGGCTACACCTTC
clone_size: -
d_call: TRBD1
j_call: TRBJ1-2
v_call: TRBV30

cdr3_aa: CASSYRRGPHEQYF
cdr3_nt: TGTGCCAGCAGTTATAGGAGGGGGCCCCACGAGCAGTACTTC
clone_size: -
d_call: -
j_call: TRBJ2-7
v_call: TRBV6-5

cdr3_aa: CASRRGGITDTQYF
cdr3_nt: TGTGCCAGCAGAAGGGGCGGAATCACAGATACGCAGTATTTT
clone_size: -
d_call: -
j_call: TRBJ2-3
v_call: TRBV2

cdr3_aa: CASSYRGSLLGYNEQFF
cdr3_nt: TGTGCCAGCAGCTACAGGGGTTCCCTTCTGGGCTACAATGAGCAGTTCTTC
clone_size: -
d_call: TRBD1
j_call: TRBJ2-1
v_call: TRBV11-2

cdr3_aa: CASSSGTYEQYF
cdr3_nt: TGTGCCAGCAGCTCAGGGACCTACGAGCAGTACTTC
clone_size: once
d_call: -
j_call: TRBJ2-7
v_call: TRBV7-2

cdr3_aa: CAISESLGGSTPQHF
cdr3_nt: TGTGCCATCAGTGAGTCCCTCGGGGGCAGCACGCCCCAGCATTTT
clone_size: -
d_call: -
j_call: TRBJ1-5
v_call: TRBV10-3

cdr3_aa: CALDRANTEAFF
cdr3_nt: TGTGCCTTAGACAGGGCCAACACTGAAGCTTTCTTT
clone_size: -
d_call: TRBD1
j_call: TRBJ1-1
v_call: TRBV30

cdr3_aa: CASSQEDNEQFF
cdr3_nt: TGTGCCAGCAGCCAAGAGGACAATGAGCAGTTCTTC
clone_size: -
d_call: -
j_call: TRBJ2-1
v_call: TRBV6-5

cdr3_aa: CASSLDFQGGTGVNQPQHF
cdr3_nt: TGTGCCAGCAGCTTAGATTTCCAGGGGGGGACCGGAGTAAATCAGCCCCAGCATTTT
clone_size: -
d_call: TRBD1
j_call: TRBJ1-5
v_call: TRBV7-9

cdr3_aa: CASSPRPNSHYGYTF
cdr3_nt: TGTGCCAGCAGCCCTAGACCAAACAGTCACTATGGCTACACCTTC
clone_size: -
d_call: -
j_call: TRBJ1-2
v_call: TRBV7-9

cdr3_aa: CASSSSGTAYEQYF
cdr3_nt: TGTGCCAGCAGCTCCTCCGGGACGGCCTACGAGCAGTACTTC
clone_size: -
d_call: -
j_call: TRBJ2-7
v_call: TRBV7-9

cdr3_aa: CASSRGLDRGNYEQYF
cdr3_nt: TGTGCCAGTAGTAGGGGCTTGGACAGGGGTAACTACGAGCAGTACTTC
clone_size: -
d_call: TRBD1
j_call: TRBJ2-7
v_call: TRBV19

cdr3_aa: CAVGGGNQPQHF
cdr3_nt: TGTGCCGTCGGCGGAGGCAATCAGCCCCAGCATTTT
clone_size: -
d_call: -
j_call: TRBJ1-5
v_call: TRBV10-3

cdr3_aa: CASAGQSYEQYF
cdr3_nt: TGCGCCAGCGCGGGGCAGAGCTACGAGCAGTACTTC
clone_size: -
d_call: -
j_call: TRBJ2-7
v_call: TRBV5-1

cdr3_aa: CASSLRGPSETQYF
cdr3_nt: TGTGCCAGCAGCTTAAGGGGGCCGTCAGAGACCCAGTACTTC
clone_size: -
d_call: TRBD1
j_call: TRBJ2-5
v_call: TRBV7-2

cdr3_aa: CASSLKPVTGMNNEQFF
cdr3_nt: TGTGCCAGCAGCTTGAAACCGGTGACGGGGATGAACAATGAGCAGTTCTTC
clone_size: -
d_call: -
j_call: TRBJ2-1
v_call: TRBV11-1

cdr3_aa: CASSVNPGVAATDTQYF
cdr3_nt: TGTGCCAGCAGCGTAAACCCGGGGGTAGCGGCCACAGATACGCAGTATTTT
clone_size: -
d_call: -
j_call: TRBJ2-3
v_call: TRBV9

cdr3_aa: CASSRTGSWNTEAFF
cdr3_nt: TGTGCCAGCTCACGTACAGGGTCTTGGAACACTGAAGCTTTCTTT
clone_size: -
d_call: -
j_call: TRBJ1-1
v_call: TRBV18

cdr3_aa: CAIRDNEQFF
cdr3_nt: TGTGCCATCAGAGACAATGAGCAGTTCTTC
clone_size: once
d_call: -
j_call: TRBJ2-1
v_call: TRBV10-3

cdr3_aa: CASSQEAGSNEKLFF
cdr3_nt: TGCGCCAGCAGCCAAGAGGCAGGATCTAATGAAAAACTGTTTTTT
clone_size: -
d_call: -
j_call: TRBJ1-4
v_call: TRBV4-3

cdr3_aa: CASSGSYNEQFF
cdr3_nt: TGTGCCAGCAGCGGGTCTTACAATGAGCAGTTCTTC
clone_size: -
d_call: -
j_call: TRBJ2-1
v_call: TRBV14

cdr3_aa: CASSLGPGPCSYEQYF
cdr3_nt: TGTGCCAGCAGCTTAGGACCAGGACCCTGCTCCTACGAGCAGTACTTC
clone_size: -
d_call: -
j_call: TRBJ2-7
v_call: TRBV13